These 26 T cell receptor beta chains were all obtained from the same sample, sequenced in a study of PD-1 blockade in classical Hodgkin lymphoma. Relapses following autologous stem cell transplantation were seen in all patients, with brentuximab vedotin exposure varying. The table came from immunoSEQ multiplex PCR; TCRdb's copy has only in-frame clones and leaves some out. The sample comprises more than 60,000 clones, roughly 90% of which are singletons, and 7.5% to 10% rests with the top ten. Sequencing used peripheral blood mononuclear cells (PBMCs), obtained at baseline. Every receptor here comes from a human donor with classical Hodgkin lymphoma.

The chain is built from TRBV28 and TRBJ2-7; 7 nucleotides align to TRBD2. The J segment lost 4 bases and the V segment lost 5 bases, leaving 5 bases of the junction unmatched. The CDR3 is 13 residues long. CDR1 and CDR2 (germline): MDHEN, SYDVKM. In DNA form, the CDR3 reads TGTGCCAGCAGTAGCGGGATCTTTTACGAGCAGTACTTC. This translates into CASSSGIFYEQYF. Full variable domain (rest looked up from reference TRBV28 and TRBJ2-7): DVKVTQSSRYLVKRTGEKVFLECVQDMDHENMFWYRQDPGLGLRLIYFSYDVKMKEKGDIPEGYSVSREKKERFSLILESASTNQTSMYLCASSSGIFYEQYFGPGTRLTVT.

The chain is built from TRBV10-3 and TRBJ2-2; 7 bases are a match to TRBD1. Germline CDR1 ENHRY, CDR2 SYGVKD. The CDR3 runs to 16 residues. Losses at the gene ends were 6 bases for V and 6 bases for J; bases not matched to a gene: 13. CDR3 region: CAISKGAESGAGELFF. The CDR3 DNA sequence: TGTGCCATCAGCAAGGGGGCCGAATCAGGTGCCGGGGAGCTGTTTTTT.

This chain joins TRBV13 and TRBJ2-3; 10 bases are a match to TRBD1. V shed 4 bases and J 5 bases; nucleotides not matched to a gene: 15. The CDR3 contains 18 residues. Per the germline V gene, CDR1 is PRHDT and CDR2 is FYEKMQ (reference sequence). The CDR3 is CASSSRDRGPSGGDTQYF. CDR3 DNA: TGTGCCAGCAGCTCCCGGGACAGGGGACCTAGCGGTGGAGATACGCAGTATTTT.

The V gene is TRBV6-5, the J gene TRBJ2-7; either TRBD1 or TRBD2 may fit D (6 bases each). Between the trimmed V and J ends, which lost 7 bases and 0 bases, there was a span of 16 bases. Germline V lookup: CDR1 MNHEY, CDR2 SVGAGI. CDR3 size: 15 residues. The CDR3 region has the DNA TGTGCCAGCACTTGGGGGGCGGAGAGCTCCTACGAGCAGTACTTC. It specifies CASTWGAESSYEQYF.

The chain has TRBV7-8 and TRBJ2-7; D call uncertain. The CDR3 runs to 13 residues. Germline CDR1 is SGHVS and CDR2 is FQNEAQ. Trimming took 2 bases from V and 3 from J, leaving 8 bases between them. CDR3 region: CASSLYGDYEQYF. Here the CDR3 DNA reads TGTGCCAGCAGCTTATATGGGGACTACGAGCAGTACTTC.

The CDR3 nucleotides are TGTGCCAGCAGTTTAACTCCCGGGACTAGCGGGAGGCCCAGCTCCTACAATGAGCAGTTCTTC. It specifies CASSLTPGTSGRPSSYNEQFF. The chain is built from TRBV27 and TRBJ2-1, with 15 bases fitting TRBD2. The CDR3 totals 21 residues. The V segment lost 2 bases and the J segment 0 bases; nucleotides outside the gene matches: 11. In germline, CDR1 is MNHEY, CDR2 SMNVEV (reference sequence).

The chain combines TRBV29-1 with TRBJ2-2; D call uncertain. The CDR3 totals 13 residues. CDR1 SQVTM and CDR2 ANQGSEA come from the germline V gene. Between the trimmed V and J ends, which lost 3 bases and 1 base, there was a span of 6 bases. The CDR3 DNA is TGCAGCGTTGACCCCCAGAACACCGGGGAGCTGTTTTTT. It yields the protein CSVDPQNTGELFF.

This clone has only a few counts. The chain is built from TRBV19 and TRBJ1-2; 7 bases are a match to TRBD1. Germline V gene lookup returns CDR1 LNHDA and CDR2 SQIVND (reference sequence). V shed 3 bases, J shed 8 bases, and the junction held 9 bases outside the gene matches. The CDR3 is made up of 14 amino acids. The CDR3 here is CASSIDRAGNGYTF. CDR3 in DNA: TGTGCCAGTAGTATCGACAGGGCGGGGAACGGCTACACCTTC.

The chain uses TRBV29-1 and TRBJ2-4; TRBD2 matches 7 bases. Germline lookup yields CDR1 SQVTM and CDR2 ANQGSEA. After removal of 8 bases from V and 1 base from J, the junction contained 11 bases not matched to a gene. The CDR3 consists of 15 residues. The CDR3 bases are TGCAGCCCCCTGGGGGGGTCGCTGGCCAAAAACATTCAGTACTTC. This translates into CSPLGGSLAKNIQYF.

The rearrangement joins TRBV2 to TRBJ2-3, with 13 bases lining up with TRBD2. Trimming took 3 bases from V and 2 from J; bases not matched to a gene: 5. This CDR3 contains 17 residues. Germline values: CDR1 SNHLY, CDR2 FYNNEI. The CDR3 sequence: CASSDATSGRVTDTQYF. CDR3 sequence (DNA): TGTGCCAGCAGTGACGCTACTAGCGGGAGGGTCACAGATACGCAGTATTTT.

This chain joins TRBV7-2 and TRBJ2-1; 9 bases are shared with TRBD1. Germline-derived CDR1 and CDR2 are SGHTA and FQGNSA. Trimming took 6 bases from V and 3 from J; bases not matched to a gene: 9. There are 16 residues in the CDR3. The CDR3 DNA reads TGTGCCAGCAGGGAGACCGGGACAGGGAACTACAATGAGCAGTTCTTC. The encoded protein is CASRETGTGNYNEQFF.

The chain joins TRBV5-1 to TRBJ2-2, with TRBD2 identical over 11 bases. Germline CDR1 SGHRS, CDR2 YFSETQ. This CDR3 spans 18 amino acids. With V trimmed by 0 bases and J by 5 bases, 9 bases remained unmatched. CDR3 in amino acids: CASSLGDPLAGVTGELFF. The CDR3 region has the DNA TGCGCCAGCAGCTTGGGGGATCCACTAGCGGGAGTAACCGGGGAGCTGTTTTTT.

The chain employs TRBV11-2 and TRBJ2-5; 7 bases fit TRBD1. CDR1 and CDR2 (germline): SGHAT, FQNNGV. The CDR3 loop spans 16 amino acids. The V segment lost 5 bases and the J segment 3 bases; nucleotides outside the gene matches: 12. The CDR3 loop reads CASSPHRGRREETQYF. In nucleotides, the CDR3 is TGTGCCAGCAGCCCCCACAGGGGAAGAAGGGAAGAGACCCAGTACTTC.

The CDR3 sequence: CASSHSGTSSYF. The CDR3 nucleotides are TGTGCCAGCAGTCATTCCGGGACTAGTTCGTATTTT. J is TRBJ2-3 and V is TRBV27, with 8 bases aligning to TRBD2. This CDR3 has 12 residues. J was trimmed by 14 bases and V by 5 bases; bases with no gene match: 9. Per the germline V gene, CDR1 is MNHEY and CDR2 is SMNVEV (reference sequence).

The CDR3 sequence is CASSLGGVRRTSDTEAFF. Written as DNA, the CDR3 is TGTGCCAGCAGCTTGGGGGGCGTTAGAAGGACCTCGGACACTGAAGCTTTCTTT. The chain carries TRBV5-4 and TRBJ1-1; maybe TRBD1 (5 bases). Germline loops: CDR1 SGHNT, CDR2 YYREEE (reference sequence). CDR3 length equals 18 residues. The V end was cut by 0 bases, the J end by 3 bases, with 21 bases between.

The chain carries TRBV28 and TRBJ2-4; D remains ambiguous. V was shortened by 6 bases and J by 0 bases, with 9 bases between the two germline ends. CDR3 size: 14 residues. Germline values: CDR1 MDHEN, CDR2 SYDVKM. The chain's CDR3 is CASSLGLAKNIQYF. In DNA, the CDR3 is TGTGCCAGCAGCCTCGGCCTAGCCAAAAACATTCAGTACTTC.

The CDR3 protein is CASSLVVGSGSYEQYF. The CDR3 DNA follows: TGTGCCAGCAGTTTAGTTGTCGGATCAGGGTCCTACGAGCAGTACTTC. The chain joins TRBV27 to TRBJ2-7; maybe TRBD1 (5 bases). The germline V gene encodes CDR1 MNHEY and CDR2 SMNVEV (reference sequence). With 2 bases removed from V and 1 base from J, the gap between germline ends came to 15 bases. The CDR3 is made up of 16 amino acids.

This clone was observed a handful of times. This rearrangement joins TRBV27 to TRBJ2-3; D ambiguous. V was cut by 4 bases and J by 4 bases, with 9 bases left in between. The CDR3 contains 13 residues. Germline V CDR1 and CDR2: MNHEY, SMNVEV (reference sequence). CDR3 in amino acids: CASSWVSADTQYF. The CDR3 nucleotides read TGTGCCAGCAGTTGGGTCTCTGCAGATACGCAGTATTTT.

V is TRBV7-9 and J is TRBJ2-4, with TRBD1 identical over 9 bases. Germline-derived CDR1 and CDR2 are SEHNR and FQNEAQ (reference sequence). This CDR3 has 19 residues. Trimming cost V 2 bases and J 0 bases; bases outside gene matches: 11. CDR3 DNA: TGTGCCAGCAGCTTAACCGGGACAGGGTCCCCCCTAGCCAAAAACATTCAGTACTTC. It encodes CASSLTGTGSPLAKNIQYF. Full variable domain (rest looked up from reference TRBV7-9 and TRBJ2-4): DTGVSQNPRHKITKRGQNVTFRCDPISEHNRLYWYRQTLGQGPEFLTYFQNEAQLEKSRLLSDRFSAERPKGSFSTLEIQRTEQGDSAMYLCASSLTGTGSPLAKNIQYFGAGTRLSVL.

V gene TRBV7-6 combines with J gene TRBJ2-2, with TRBD1 identical over 9 bases. After removal of 4 bases from V and 7 bases from J, the junction contained 10 bases not matched to a gene. The CDR3 consists of 16 residues. Germline loops: CDR1 SGHVS, CDR2 FNYEAQ. CDR3 protein: CASSSPDRGSFGELFF. Here the CDR3 DNA reads TGTGCCAGCAGCTCCCCCGACAGGGGGAGTTTCGGGGAGCTGTTTTTT.

V usage is TRBV13 and J usage is TRBJ1-1; the D gene is possibly TRBD1 (5 bases). Germline loops: CDR1 PRHDT, CDR2 FYEKMQ (reference sequence). Trimming left V 5 bases short and J 6 bases short, with 16 bases between. The CDR3 is 14 amino acids. CDR3: CASSIRSGGPEAFF. The CDR3 coding sequence is TGTGCCAGCAGCATCCGTAGTGGGGGACCTGAAGCTTTCTTT.

V is TRBV29-1 and J is TRBJ1-1; D is undetermined. There are 12 residues in the CDR3. Trimming left V 3 bases short and J 7 bases short, with 12 bases between. The germline V gene has CDR1 SQVTM and CDR2 ANQGSEA. CDR3 region: CSVDRSADEAFF. CDR3 nucleotides: TGCAGCGTTGATCGGTCAGCAGATGAAGCTTTCTTT.

The rearrangement uses TRBV11-2 and TRBJ2-1, with 11 bases aligning to TRBD2. The CDR3 is 16 amino acids. Looked up from germline, CDR1 is SGHAT and CDR2 is FQNNGV. V shed 5 bases and J 5 bases; nucleotides not matched to a gene: 8. The CDR3 coding sequence is TGTGCCAGCAGCCTTACTAGCGGGAGAACAAACAATGAGCAGTTCTTC. Protein product: CASSLTSGRTNNEQFF.

V and J are TRBV5-8 and TRBJ2-5, with D unresolved. Germline V gene sequence: CDR1 SGHTS, CDR2 YDEGEE. The CDR3 extends over 11 amino acids. V lost 7 bases to trimming and J lost 5 bases, with 9 bases between them. CDR3 in DNA: TGTGCCAGCCGCAGAGCGGAGACCCAGTACTTC. It is translated as CASRRAETQYF.

The J gene is TRBJ2-7, the V gene TRBV2, with 9 bases that match TRBD1. Trimming took 6 bases from V and 5 from J; bases not matched to a gene: 8. The CDR3 contains 14 residues. CDR1 and CDR2 (germline): SNHLY, FYNNEI. CDR3 sequence reads: CASRPRTGVHEQYF. The CDR3 nucleotides read TGTGCCAGCAGACCCCGGACAGGGGTCCACGAGCAGTACTTC. Full variable domain (rest looked up from reference TRBV2 and TRBJ2-7): EPEVTQTPSHQVTQMGQEVILRCVPISNHLYFYWYRQILGQKVEFLVSFYNNEISEKSEIFDDQFSVERPDGSNFTLKIRSTKLEDSAMYFCASRPRTGVHEQYFGPGTRLTVT.

This rearrangement joins TRBV18 to TRBJ1-3, with unresolved D. V dropped 1 base and J dropped 5 bases, with 27 bases sitting between them. Per the germline V gene, CDR1 is KGHSH and CDR2 is LQKENI. The CDR3 covers 20 residues. The CDR3 DNA reads TGTGCCAGCTCACCACTTAACAGTGGTCCTTCGATCACACCCCGAAACACCATATATTTT. It is translated as CASSPLNSGPSITPRNTIYF. Full variable domain (outside the CDR3, taken from reference TRBV18 and TRBJ1-3): NAGVMQNPRHLVRRRGQEARLRCSPMKGHSHVYWYRQLPEEGLKFMVYLQKENIIDESGMPKERFSAEFPKEGPSILRIQQVVRGDSAAYFCASSPLNSGPSITPRNTIYFGEGSWLTVV.